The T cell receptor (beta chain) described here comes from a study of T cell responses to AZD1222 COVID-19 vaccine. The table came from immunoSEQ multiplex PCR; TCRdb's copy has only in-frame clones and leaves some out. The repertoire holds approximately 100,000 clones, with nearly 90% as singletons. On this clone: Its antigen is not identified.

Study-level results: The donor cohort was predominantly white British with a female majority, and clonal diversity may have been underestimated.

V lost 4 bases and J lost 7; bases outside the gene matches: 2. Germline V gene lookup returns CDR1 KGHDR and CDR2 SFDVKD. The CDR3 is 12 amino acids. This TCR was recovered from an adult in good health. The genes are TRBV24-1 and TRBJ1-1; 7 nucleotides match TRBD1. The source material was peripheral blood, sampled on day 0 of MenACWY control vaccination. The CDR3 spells CATSDGDSEAFF. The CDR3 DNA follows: TGTGCCACCAGTGACGGGGACAGTGAAGCTTTCTTT.